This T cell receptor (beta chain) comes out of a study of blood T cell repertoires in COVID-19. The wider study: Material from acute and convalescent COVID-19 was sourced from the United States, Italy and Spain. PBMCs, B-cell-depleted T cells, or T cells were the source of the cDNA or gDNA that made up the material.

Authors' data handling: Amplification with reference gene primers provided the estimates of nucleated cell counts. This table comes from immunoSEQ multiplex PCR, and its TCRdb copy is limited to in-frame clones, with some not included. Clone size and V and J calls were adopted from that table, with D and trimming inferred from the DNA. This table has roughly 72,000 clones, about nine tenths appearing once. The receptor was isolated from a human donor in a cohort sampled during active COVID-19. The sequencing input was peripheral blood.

CDR3 nucleotides: TGTGCCAGCAGCTCAGCTGCAAAGGGGGCCCGGGGAGATACGCAGTATTTT. Its protein product is CASSSAAKGARGDTQYF. The chain is built from TRBV7-9 and TRBJ2-3; 7 bases agree with TRBD1. The CDR3 runs 17 residues. Germline loops: CDR1 SEHNR, CDR2 FQNEAQ (reference sequence). The junction had 15 bases not matched to a gene; V was cut back by 4 bases and J by 5 bases.